Shown below are 20 T cell receptor beta chains from a single sample sequenced in a study of T-cell reconstitution after alpha-beta-depleted transplantation in children. Preparation of the TCRbeta library involved a method that used unique molecular identifiers. Each CDR3 protein is one row after TCRdb ran MiXCR on the PCR reads. The sample lists some 600,000 distinct CDR3 sequences, around 13% seen once, with about 2.2% in the top ten. Here the sequenced sample was PBMCs, mostly from graft donor cells, taken 360 days after TCRalphabeta/CD19-depleted stem cell transplant. These receptors all come from a male patient between 5 and 17 years old who had a stem cell transplant for acute myeloid leukemia, so the T cells may come from the graft donor.

This clonotype was observed many times. The chain is built from TRBV5-1 and TRBJ2-5, with D unresolved. V was clipped by 0 bases and J by 5 bases, with 5 bases between them. CDR3 size: 12 residues. Germline CDR1 reads SGHRS; CDR2 reads YFSETQ. Written as DNA, the CDR3 is TGCGCCAGCAGCTTGGAGTGGGAGACCCAGTACTTC. Protein product: CASSLEWETQYF.

This clonotype has just a few counts. The rearrangement joins TRBV9 to TRBJ2-1; D gene unclear. Looked up from germline, CDR1 is SGDLS and CDR2 is YYNGEE. This CDR3 region has 14 residues. The ends were cut back, 0 bases at V and 0 bases at J, with 4 bases in the middle. CDR3 nucleotides: TGTGCCAGCAGCGTAGTTAGCTCCTACAATGAGCAGTTCTTC. Encoded protein: CASSVVSSYNEQFF.

This sequence joins TRBV29-1 and TRBJ2-2; 7 bases map to TRBD1. J was trimmed by 6 bases and V by 6 bases; bases with no gene match: 4. Germline V gives CDR1 SQVTM, CDR2 ANQGSEA. The CDR3 loop spans 12 amino acids. This chain's CDR3 is CSVNTGAGELFF. CDR3 in DNA: TGCAGCGTCAATACAGGGGCCGGGGAGCTGTTTTTT.

There are a few counts of this clonotype. The rearrangement links TRBV10-3 to TRBJ2-3, with 10 nucleotides matching TRBD2. The CDR3 has 16 amino acids. The junction had 7 bases not matched to a gene; V was cut back by 6 bases and J by 1 base. The germline gives CDR1 ENHRY, CDR2 SYGVKD. The CDR3 loop is CAISLLSGRGTDTQYF. The CDR3 nucleotides are TGTGCCATCAGCCTACTGAGCGGGAGGGGCACAGATACGCAGTATTTT.

The V call is TRBV25-1, the J call TRBJ2-7; tentatively, D is TRBD1 (6 bases). V gave up 0 bases and J gave up 12 bases, with 12 bases separating them. This CDR3 is built from 12 residues. Germline V gene lookup returns CDR1 MGHDK and CDR2 SYGVNS. The DNA of the CDR3 is TGTGCCAGCAGTGAATATAACAGGGCCCCGTACTTC. This encodes CASSEYNRAPYF.

V gene TRBV5-1 combines with J gene TRBJ2-1; weak D call: TRBD2 (6 bases). The CDR3 consists of 16 residues. The ends were cut back, 0 bases at V and 0 bases at J, with 10 bases in the middle. CDR1 is SGHRS, CDR2 YFSETQ, per germline. Here the CDR3 reads CASSLVAGFSYNEQFF. The CDR3 coding sequence is TGCGCCAGCAGCTTGGTGGCGGGATTCTCCTACAATGAGCAGTTCTTC. Looking up the rest from reference TRBV5-1 and TRBJ2-1 gives the full variable domain: KAGVTQTPRYLIKTRGQQVTLSCSPISGHRSVSWYQQTPGQGLQFLFEYFSETQRNKGNFPGRFSGRQFSNSRSEMNVSTLELGDSALYLCASSLVAGFSYNEQFFGPGTRLTVL.

This clonotype was seen a handful of times. V is TRBV27 and J is TRBJ2-5; TRBD1 is a possible D gene (6 bases). V dropped 1 base and J dropped 3 bases, with 21 bases sitting between them. The CDR3 extends over 18 amino acids. Germline CDR1 MNHEY, CDR2 SMNVEV (reference sequence). The CDR3 region is CASSLFKGSQGPEETQYF. CDR3 nucleotides: TGTGCCAGCAGTTTATTTAAGGGATCACAGGGACCAGAAGAGACCCAGTACTTC.

The chain joins TRBV27 to TRBJ2-2, with 7 bases fitting TRBD1. V lost 7 bases and J lost 0; bases outside the gene matches: 11. The CDR3 is 17 residues long. Germline V gene data show CDR1 as MNHEY and CDR2 as SMNVEV (reference sequence). The CDR3: CASTRQGVGSNTGELFF. CDR3 nucleotides: TGTGCCAGCACTAGACAGGGAGTCGGGTCGAACACCGGGGAGCTGTTTTTT.

This clonotype was counted ten times or more. The CDR3 region is CASSTTKISNGYTF. The DNA of the CDR3 is TGTGCCAGCAGCACCACCAAGATATCTAATGGCTACACCTTC. The V and J genes are TRBV7-9 and TRBJ1-2, with unresolved D. The V and J ends lost 5 bases and 6 bases respectively, with 16 bases between them. The CDR3 is 14 residues long. The V gene's germline CDR1 is SEHNR and CDR2 FQNEAQ (reference sequence).

This clonotype appeared a few times. The V gene is TRBV12-3 or TRBV12-4, the J gene TRBJ1-5; 7 bases line up with TRBD1. The CDR3 is 14 amino acids. V gave up 4 bases and J gave up 3 bases; unmatched junction bases: 3. The CDR3 nucleotides read TGTGCCAGCAGTTGGACAGGTAACAATCAGCCCCAGCATTTT. Amino acid sequence: CASSWTGNNQPQHF.

This clonotype was detected ten times or more. V gene TRBV11-2 combines with J gene TRBJ2-1; TRBD2 matches at 10 bases. The CDR3 contains 18 residues. J lost 7 bases, V lost 5 bases, and 17 bases had no gene match. Germline CDR1 and CDR2: SGHAT and FQNNGV. The CDR3 coding sequence is TGTGCCAGCAGCCCTAGGGTGGATACTAGCGGGAAATTAAATGAGCAGTTCTTC. It encodes CASSPRVDTSGKLNEQFF.

In the case of this clonotype: A much larger clone differs by one base, so this may be a read error. The chain combines TRBV7-2 with TRBJ2-1; unclear D gene. Trimming pared 5 bases from V and 8 bases from J, leaving 10 bases between. Germline V gives CDR1 SGHTA, CDR2 FQGNSA. The CDR3 runs to 12 residues. CDR3 nucleotide sequence: TGTGCCAGCAGCATTAATTACTATGAGCAGTTCTTC. It encodes CASSINYYEQFF.

V usage is TRBV5-1 and J usage is TRBJ2-7; 11 bases align to TRBD1. Trimming cost V 2 bases and J 4 bases; bases outside gene matches: 8. CDR1 and CDR2 (germline): SGHRS, YFSETQ. The CDR3 is made up of 16 amino acids. CDR3 nucleotides: TGCGCCAGCAGCTTCAGGACAGGGGGCGCGAAATACGAGCAGTACTTC. Encoded protein: CASSFRTGGAKYEQYF.

The chain is built from TRBV18 and TRBJ2-2; D is possibly TRBD1 or TRBD2 (6 bases each). V was clipped by 2 bases and J by 4 bases, with 8 bases between them. CDR1 KGHSH and CDR2 LQKENI come from the germline V gene. This CDR3 is 14 amino acids long. This CDR3 is CASSPKGGTGELFF. The CDR3 DNA is TGTGCCAGCTCACCAAAGGGGGGCACCGGGGAGCTGTTTTTT.

This chain joins TRBV4-3 and TRBJ2-3; possibly TRBD1 for D (5 bases). This CDR3 region has 15 residues. Germline values: CDR1 LGHNA, CDR2 YSLEER. Trimming left V 3 bases short and J 7 bases short, with 17 bases between. The CDR3 loop reads CASSQAALWGNTQYF. The CDR3 bases are TGCGCCAGCAGCCAGGCGGCCCTGTGGGGCAATACGCAGTATTTT.

This clonotype has a single count. The chain carries TRBV6-2 or TRBV6-3 and TRBJ2-7; unclear D gene. The CDR3 has 16 residues. Trimming cost V 0 bases and J 7 bases, with 19 bases left between them. The germline gives CDR1 MNHEY, CDR2 SVGEGT. CDR3 sequence: CASSYSRLTRTWEQYF. The CDR3 DNA is TGTGCCAGCAGTTACTCTAGACTGACGCGAACGTGGGAGCAGTACTTC.

This clonotype qualifies as medium-sized (0.01 to 0.1%). CDR3: CASSLAPEGEGQYF. CDR3 DNA sequence: TGTGCCAGCAGCTTAGCTCCCGAGGGGGAAGGGCAGTACTTC. The V gene is TRBV7-2, the J gene TRBJ2-7; weak D call: TRBD1 (6 bases). Germline V CDR1 and CDR2: SGHTA, FQGNSA. The CDR3 has 14 residues. V was trimmed by 0 bases and J by 9 bases, leaving 15 bases between them.

In this sample, this clonotype turned up a few times. The chain combines TRBV29-1 with TRBJ1-5; tentative D call: TRBD1 (6 bases). The length of the CDR3 is 12 residues. The V gene lost 7 bases and the J gene lost 2 bases, with 9 bases spanning the gap. Germline assignment: CDR1 SQVTM and CDR2 ANQGSEA. The CDR3 sequence: CSAGGGNQPQHF. CDR3 sequence (DNA): TGCAGCGCCGGGGGCGGCAATCAGCCCCAGCATTTT.

This rearrangement joins TRBV5-1 to TRBJ2-1; D possibly matches TRBD1 or TRBD2 (5 bases each). Trimming shortened V by 4 bases and J by 7 bases, and 15 bases separated the two germline ends. The CDR3 is 14 residues long. Germline loops: CDR1 SGHRS, CDR2 YFSETQ. CDR3 amino acids: CASSQGPSRNEQFF. DNA for the CDR3: TGCGCCAGCAGCCAGGGACCGTCTCGGAATGAGCAGTTCTTC.

This chain connects TRBV20-1 to TRBJ1-5; possibly TRBD1 for D (6 bases). The CDR3 spans 14 residues. Trimming pared 0 bases from V and 6 bases from J, leaving 12 bases between. Germline CDR1 is DFQATT and CDR2 is SNEGSKA (reference sequence). CDR3 region: CSARDSRGGQPQHF. The CDR3, as DNA: TGCAGTGCTAGAGATAGCAGGGGTGGTCAGCCCCAGCATTTT.